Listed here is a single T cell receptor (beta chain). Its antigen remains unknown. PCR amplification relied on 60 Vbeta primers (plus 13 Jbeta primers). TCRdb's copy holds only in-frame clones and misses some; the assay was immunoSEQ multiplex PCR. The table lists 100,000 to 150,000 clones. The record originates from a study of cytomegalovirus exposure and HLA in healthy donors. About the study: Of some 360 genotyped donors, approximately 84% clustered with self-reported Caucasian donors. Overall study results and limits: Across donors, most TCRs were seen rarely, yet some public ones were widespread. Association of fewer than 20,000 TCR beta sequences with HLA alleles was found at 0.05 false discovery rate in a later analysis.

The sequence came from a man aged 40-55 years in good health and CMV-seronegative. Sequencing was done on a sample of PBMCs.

DNA of the CDR3: TGCGCCAGCAGCGGCACAGGGATGGAGCAGTACTTC. It is translated as CASSGTGMEQYF. V usage is TRBV5-1 and J usage is TRBJ2-5, with D tentatively TRBD1 (6 bases). CDR3 length: 12 residues. V lost 4 bases to trimming and J lost 11 bases, with 15 bases between them. Germline V CDR1 and CDR2: SGHRS, YFSETQ.